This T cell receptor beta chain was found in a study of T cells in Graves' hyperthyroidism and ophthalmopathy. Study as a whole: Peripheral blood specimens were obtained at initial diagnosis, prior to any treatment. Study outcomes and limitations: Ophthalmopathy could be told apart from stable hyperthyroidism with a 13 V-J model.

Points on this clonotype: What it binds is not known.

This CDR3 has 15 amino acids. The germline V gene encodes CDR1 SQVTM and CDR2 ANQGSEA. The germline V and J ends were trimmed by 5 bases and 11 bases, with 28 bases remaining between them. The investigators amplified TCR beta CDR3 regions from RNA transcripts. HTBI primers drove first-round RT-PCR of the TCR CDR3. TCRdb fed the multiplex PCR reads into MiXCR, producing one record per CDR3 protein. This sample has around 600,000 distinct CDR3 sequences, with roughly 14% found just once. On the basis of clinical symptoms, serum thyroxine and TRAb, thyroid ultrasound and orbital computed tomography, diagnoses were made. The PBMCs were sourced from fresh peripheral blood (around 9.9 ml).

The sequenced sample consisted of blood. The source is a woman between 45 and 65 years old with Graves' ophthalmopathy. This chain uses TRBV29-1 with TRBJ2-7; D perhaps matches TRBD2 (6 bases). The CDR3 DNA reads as TGCAGCGTTAAGATGCGACTAGAGGTGACGAAGCAGGAGTACTTC. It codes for CSVKMRLEVTKQEYF.